Listed here are 13 T cell receptor beta chains from one sample, sequenced in a study of identical twins. TCRdb redid the calling of the 5' RACE reads with MiXCR, one entry per CDR3 protein. The repertoire has about 450,000 distinct CDR3 sequences, 15% to 20% of them found once; the top ten carry around 12%. What was sequenced was naive T cells sorted from blood. These receptor sequences come from a man aged 45-60 years in good health.

This clonotype occurred a few times. The rearrangement links TRBV5-4 to TRBJ2-1; 7 bases match TRBD2. The CDR3 contains 12 residues. Germline V gene lookup returns CDR1 SGHNT and CDR2 YYREEE (reference sequence). V gave up 4 bases and J gave up 7 bases; unmatched junction bases: 2. The CDR3 here is CASSVGLNEQFF. Here the CDR3 DNA reads TGTGCCAGCAGCGTGGGACTAAATGAGCAGTTCTTC.

This clonotype was picked up many times. The V and J genes are TRBV7-2 and TRBJ2-7; 11 nucleotides align to TRBD2. Trimming at V came to 0 bases and at J to 2 bases, leaving 6 bases not matched to a gene. This CDR3 region has 17 residues. CDR1 is SGHTA, CDR2 FQGNSA, per germline. The chain's CDR3 is CASSLASGGDVTYEQYF. The CDR3 DNA reads as TGTGCCAGCAGCTTAGCTAGCGGGGGGGACGTTACCTACGAGCAGTACTTC.

The gene calls are TRBV4-1 and TRBJ2-7, with 10 bases matching TRBD2. CDR3 length equals 16 residues. With V trimmed by 2 bases and J by 0 bases, 4 bases remained unmatched. Germline assignment: CDR1 MGHRA and CDR2 YSYEKL. The CDR3 DNA follows: TGCGCCAGCAGCCAATCACTAGCGGGGAGCTCCTACGAGCAGTACTTC. It is translated as CASSQSLAGSSYEQYF.

J is TRBJ2-3 and V is TRBV20-1, with 11 bases that match TRBD2. The V segment lost 6 bases and the J segment 2 bases; nucleotides outside the gene matches: 4. CDR1 DFQATT and CDR2 SNEGSKA come from the germline V gene (reference sequence). The CDR3 runs 14 residues. Here the CDR3 DNA reads TGCAGTGCCCCGGGACTAGCGGACACAGATACGCAGTATTTT. It specifies CSAPGLADTDTQYF.

The chain links TRBV24-1 to TRBJ1-5; a weak D match, TRBD1 (5 bases). This CDR3 is 14 amino acids long. Trimming removed 9 bases at V and 2 bases at J, with 13 bases between. Germline CDR1 is KGHDR and CDR2 is SFDVKD. The CDR3 protein is CATGDGSGNQPQHF. The CDR3 bases are TGTGCCACCGGGGACGGCAGTGGCAATCAGCCCCAGCATTTT.

The rearrangement links TRBV4-3 to TRBJ2-1; D unclear. The ends were cut back, 0 bases at V and 0 bases at J, with 12 bases in the middle. Germline loops: CDR1 LGHNA, CDR2 YSLEER. The length of the CDR3 is 17 residues. Here the CDR3 reads CASSQDLLLSSYNEQFF. CDR3 bases: TGCGCCAGCAGCCAAGACCTACTACTGAGCTCCTACAATGAGCAGTTCTTC.

For this clonotype: Since a much larger clone is just one base distant, this may be a read error. The chain links TRBV20-1 to TRBJ2-7, with 11 bases fitting TRBD2. Germline values: CDR1 DFQATT, CDR2 SNEGSKA (reference sequence). Trimming cost V 0 bases and J 3 bases; bases outside gene matches: 4. The CDR3 is made up of 15 amino acids. For the CDR3, the DNA is TGCAGTGCTAGAGACGGGACTAGCGGTTTCTACGAGCAGTACTTC. It specifies CSARDGTSGFYEQYF.

This clonotype appeared a few times. The chain employs TRBV7-2 and TRBJ2-7; TRBD2 is a possible D gene (5 bases). The CDR3 runs to 14 residues. The V end was cut by 2 bases, the J end by 0 bases, with 8 bases between. Germline CDR1 and CDR2: SGHTA and FQGNSA. The CDR3 DNA sequence: TGTGCCAGCAGCTTACAGCGGATCTCCTACGAGCAGTACTTC. Protein sequence: CASSLQRISYEQYF.

This clonotype occurred a few times. This chain links TRBV10-2 with TRBJ2-3; maybe TRBD1 (5 bases). V was shortened by 2 bases and J by 0 bases, with 9 bases between the two germline ends. CDR1 and CDR2 (germline): WSHSY, SAAADI. This CDR3 comprises 15 residues. The CDR3 region is CASSERAGSTDTQYF. The CDR3, as DNA: TGCGCCAGCAGTGAGCGGGCAGGGAGCACAGATACGCAGTATTTT.

This clonotype appeared many times. The rearrangement joins TRBV4-3 to TRBJ1-4; 7 positions match TRBD1. V shed 4 bases and J 10 bases; nucleotides not matched to a gene: 9. The CDR3 runs to 14 residues. Germline V lookup: CDR1 LGHNA, CDR2 YSLEER. The CDR3 is CASSLTTGSGKLFF. CDR3 in DNA: TGCGCCAGCAGCCTCACGACAGGGTCGGGAAAACTGTTTTTT.

V is TRBV19 and J is TRBJ1-2; D not certain. Trimming pared 1 base from V and 0 bases from J, leaving 6 bases between. The germline gives CDR1 LNHDA, CDR2 SQIVND (reference sequence). The CDR3 covers 14 residues. This CDR3 reads CASSIVRSNYGYTF. The CDR3 nucleotides read TGTGCCAGTAGTATAGTTCGGTCTAACTATGGCTACACCTTC.

This clonotype has at least ten counts. V is TRBV12-3 or TRBV12-4 and J is TRBJ2-5, with 12 bases identical to TRBD2. V lost 5 bases to trimming and J lost 5 bases; unmatched junction nucleotides: 9. The CDR3 is made up of 16 amino acids. CDR3 coding DNA: TGTGCCAGCAGTCAGCGCCGACTAGCGGGGGTGGAGACCCAGTACTTC. This codes for CASSQRRLAGVETQYF.

The gene calls are TRBV6-5 and TRBJ2-5; D may correspond to TRBD1 or TRBD2 (5 bases each). Trimming shortened V by 4 bases and J by 5 bases, and 14 bases separated the two germline ends. The germline V gene encodes CDR1 MNHEY and CDR2 SVGAGI. CDR3 length: 14 residues. CDR3 in DNA: TGTGCCAGCAGTTTGAGGGGCTGGGGGGAGACCCAGTACTTC. It specifies CASSLRGWGETQYF.